This TCR beta chain is drawn from a study of T cells after yellow fever vaccination. Germline assignment: CDR1 DFQATT and CDR2 SNEGSKA (reference sequence). The CDR3 contains 13 residues. Trimming pared 4 bases from V and 6 bases from J, leaving 14 bases between. TCRdb re-called the 5' RACE reads through MiXCR, storing one row per CDR3 protein. This sample has a few hundred thousand distinct CDR3 sequences, with 15% to 20% found just once. The chain employs TRBV20-1 and TRBJ2-3; D may be TRBD2 (6 bases). This material consisted of PBMCs, taken 15 days after the yellow fever booster vaccination. The TCR was taken from a young man who received the YFV17D yellow fever vaccine. The CDR3 loop is CSATRDSRDTQYF. The CDR3 bases are TGCAGTGCTACTCGGGACTCGCGTGATACGCAGTATTTT.